This T cell receptor (beta chain) was profiled in a study of cytomegalovirus exposure and HLA in healthy donors. Primers included in the PCR were 60 Vbeta and 13 Jbeta primers. The method was immunoSEQ multiplex PCR; TCRdb's version includes in-frame clones alone and lacks a portion of them. Of 130,000 to 150,000 clones in the sample, 73% were seen once. General observations from the study: According to reports, the classifier identified cytomegalovirus status with high specificity and sensitivity. The authors reported that TCR beta sequences could predict HLA-A and HLA-B alleles. These predictions were accurate for most subjects in the first cohort. The study dropped some indistinguishable V segments, TRBV6-2 and TRBV6-3 among them.

On this clone: Its antigen is not known.

V shed 6 bases, J shed 1 base, and the junction held 2 bases outside the gene matches. The V gene's germline CDR1 is KGHSH and CDR2 LQKENI. The CDR3 covers 13 residues. The sample comprised PBMCs. V usage is TRBV18 and J usage is TRBJ1-1, with 7 bases lining up with TRBD1. The receptor was isolated from a human donor in good health. The CDR3 DNA follows: TGTGCCAGCTCGACAGGGACGAACACTGAAGCTTTCTTT. Amino acids: CASSTGTNTEAFF. The whole variable domain, remainder taken from reference TRBV18 and TRBJ1-1, is NAGVMQNPRHLVRRRGQEARLRCSPMKGHSHVYWYRQLPEEGLKFMVYLQKENIIDESGMPKERFSAEFPKEGPSILRIQQVVRGDSAAYFCASSTGTNTEAFFGQGTRLTVV.